Listed below are T cell receptor beta chains from one sample, sequenced in a study of spatial heterogeneity in lung cancer. TCRdb re-analysed the 5' RACE reads in MiXCR, keeping a single row per CDR3 protein. Among a few thousand distinct CDR3 sequences, 10% were seen once, and the ten largest hold 6% to 7%. This specimen was lung tumor tissue, taken at surgery. These receptors all come from a female donor with early-stage non-small cell lung cancer. Each CDR3 is given with its conserved first and last residue. D genes are given only for firm matches. Some rows have no size entry. The others give once, few or many, or a class for an expanded clone.

cdr3_nt	cdr3_aa	d_call	v_call	j_call	clone_size
TGTGCCAGCAGCGTAAGTTGGGGGGAGAGACCCCTCCACTTT	CASSVSWGERPLHF	.	TRBV9	TRBJ1-6	medium-sized
TGTGCCAGCAGTTTAGCGGCCGGGACAGCTAATGAAAAACTGTTTTTT	CASSLAAGTANEKLFF	TRBD1	TRBV12-3/TRBV12-4	TRBJ1-4	many
TGTGCCAGCAGCCCGGGGGACAGGAGTGGCACTGAAGCTTTCTTT	CASSPGDRSGTEAFF	TRBD1	TRBV5-8	TRBJ1-1	many
TGTGCCAGCAGTTTCCGGCTGAAAAGCACAGATACGCAGTATTTT	CASSFRLKSTDTQYF	.	TRBV12-3/TRBV12-4	TRBJ2-3	medium-sized
TGTGCCAGCAACCTTAGCGGGAGAGGCACAGATACGCAGTATTTT	CASNLSGRGTDTQYF	TRBD2	TRBV6-6	TRBJ2-3	many
TGTGCCAGCAGCCCCGGGACAGGGATTTACGAGCAGTACTTC	CASSPGTGIYEQYF	TRBD1	TRBV6-6	TRBJ2-7	.
TGCGCCAGCAGTGTCTTCAGCCCTAACACCGGGGAGCTGTTTTTT	CASSVFSPNTGELFF	.	TRBV10-2	TRBJ2-2	.
TGTGCCAGCAGTTACGGGACAGTCAACTATGGCTACACCTTC	CASSYGTVNYGYTF	TRBD1	TRBV6-6	TRBJ1-2	many
TGTGCCAGCAGTGAGGAGGACAGGGTTGAGCAAGAGACCCAGTACTTC	CASSEEDRVEQETQYF	TRBD1	TRBV2	TRBJ2-5	.
TGTGCCATCCGTGAGGAGAATCAGCCCCAGCATTTT	CAIREENQPQHF	.	TRBV10-3	TRBJ1-5	medium-sized
TGCAGTGCTAGTATGGGCGCCTCTGGAAACACCATATATTTT	CSASMGASGNTIYF	.	TRBV20-1	TRBJ1-3	medium-sized
TGTGCCAGCAGTTACCGACTAGCGGGTTACGAGCAGTACTTC	CASSYRLAGYEQYF	TRBD2	TRBV6-2/TRBV6-3	TRBJ2-7	medium-sized
TGTGCCAGCAGCGACGACGGGTGGTCTGGGGCCAACGTCCTGACTTTC	CASSDDGWSGANVLTF	.	TRBV2	TRBJ2-6	medium-sized
TGCAGTGCTAGAGAACCAGGGGGCCTAAGGCCCCAGCATTTT	CSAREPGGLRPQHF	TRBD1	TRBV20-1	TRBJ1-5	medium-sized
TGTGCCAGCACCAGCCAGGCGGATTCTCCCCGCGAGCAGTACTTC	CASTSQADSPREQYF	.	TRBV2	TRBJ2-7	large
TGCAGCGTTGATCGGACAGGGGCAGCTTTCTTT	CSVDRTGAAFF	TRBD1	TRBV29-1	TRBJ1-1	few
TGTGCCATCAGTGAGTCACAGGACTTGAACACTGAAGCTTTCTTT	CAISESQDLNTEAFF	.	TRBV10-3	TRBJ1-1	.
TGCAGCGGGATTGGGACTAGCGGGGATACCCCCCTTTACAATGAGCAGTTCTTC	CSGIGTSGDTPLYNEQFF	TRBD2	TRBV29-1	TRBJ2-1	many
TGTGCCAGCAGCTTAGACTCCTCGAGAGCTTTCTTT	CASSLDSSRAFF	.	TRBV11-2	TRBJ1-1	medium-sized
TGTGCCAGCAGCTTAGTGGGGGGCACAGATACGCAGTATTTT	CASSLVGGTDTQYF	.	TRBV7-9	TRBJ2-3	large
TGTGCTAGTGGTTTGGGACAGGGGCGTGCGGGCAAGAACACCGGGGAGCTGTTTTTT	CASGLGQGRAGKNTGELFF	TRBD1	TRBV12-5	TRBJ2-2	medium-sized
TGTGCCAGCAGTTATGGGAGCGGGGGGGCAGGTGAGCAGTTCTTC	CASSYGSGGAGEQFF	TRBD2	TRBV6-6	TRBJ2-1	many
TGTGCCAGCAGTCCCTCTACAAGACTCACTGAAGCTTTCTTT	CASSPSTRLTEAFF	.	TRBV12-3/TRBV12-4	TRBJ1-1	medium-sized
TGTGCCAGCAGTTTCGGACTAGCGGGGGGTCGAGGAGATACGCAGTATTTT	CASSFGLAGGRGDTQYF	TRBD2	TRBV12-3/TRBV12-4	TRBJ2-3	.
TGTGCCAGCAGCTTCGGTACGGGCGCCTATGGCTACACCTTC	CASSFGTGAYGYTF	.	TRBV11-1	TRBJ1-2	medium-sized
TGTGCCAGCAGTTACGCCGCGGGACAGCCCATGAACACTGAAGCTTTCTTT	CASSYAAGQPMNTEAFF	TRBD1	TRBV6-5	TRBJ1-1	medium-sized
TGCGCCAGCAGCCAACCAAGGGGGACAGGAGATTTCTATGGCTACACCTTC	CASSQPRGTGDFYGYTF	TRBD1	TRBV4-1	TRBJ1-2	few
TGCAGTGCTCCGACAGGAACAGATACGCAGTATTTT	CSAPTGTDTQYF	.	TRBV20-1	TRBJ2-3	many
TGTGCCAGCAGTTCCGGACTAGCGGGGGGTTCCGCCTTCTTC	CASSSGLAGGSAFF	TRBD2	TRBV27	TRBJ2-1	medium-sized
TGTGCCAGCAGCCGATCCCCGGACAGGAAGAACACTGAAGCTTTCTTT	CASSRSPDRKNTEAFF	TRBD1	TRBV7-9	TRBJ1-1	medium-sized
TGTGCCAGCTGGGGGGTAGCTGGGGCCAACGTCCTGACTTTC	CASWGVAGANVLTF	.	TRBV6-1	TRBJ2-6	many
TGTGCCAGCAACAACCATCTGGGGAATAGAGCCGGGGAGCTGTTTTTT	CASNNHLGNRAGELFF	.	TRBV28	TRBJ2-2	medium-sized
TGTGCCAGCAGTACAGGGGGCGAAGACACCGGGGAGCTGTTTTTT	CASSTGGEDTGELFF	TRBD1	TRBV6-2/TRBV6-3	TRBJ2-2	medium-sized
TGTGCCAGCAGTATGAGTAAGCCGGGGGGGGCCTCAGATACGCAGTATTTT	CASSMSKPGGASDTQYF	TRBD2	TRBV6-5	TRBJ2-3	medium-sized
TGTGCCAGCAGCTTAGGAAGCGAGCAGTACTTC	CASSLGSEQYF	.	TRBV11-1	TRBJ2-7	medium-sized
TGTGCCAGCAGCCTACCCTCCCTGGGTGGAGGGGCATACATGGACTTC	CASSLPSLGGGAYMDF	.	TRBV3-1	TRBJ2-7	.
TGTGCCAGCAGAGCTGGCAATCAGCCCCAGCATTTT	CASRAGNQPQHF	.	TRBV6-2/TRBV6-3	TRBJ1-5	medium-sized
TGCGCCAGCAGCTACGAGGGGAAGTACGAGCAGTACTTC	CASSYEGKYEQYF	.	TRBV5-1	TRBJ2-7	medium-sized
TGTGCCAGCAGTTTAACGGGGATTTTGAGCGAGCAGTACTTC	CASSLTGILSEQYF	.	TRBV27	TRBJ2-7	many
TGCGCCAGCAGCTTGCCATCGGACAGCTCCTACGAGCAGTACTTC	CASSLPSDSSYEQYF	.	TRBV5-1	TRBJ2-7	medium-sized
TGTGCCAGCAGTTACCGGACGGGCGGGGAATGGGAGACCCAGTACTTC	CASSYRTGGEWETQYF	.	TRBV7-6	TRBJ2-5	many
TGCGCCAGCAGCTTGCTCCTAGCGGGGGGTGAGGAGACCCAGTACTTC	CASSLLLAGGEETQYF	TRBD2	TRBV5-1	TRBJ2-5	many
TGTGCCAGTGACAGGGAACATTACGAGCAGTACTTC	CASDREHYEQYF	TRBD1	TRBV2	TRBJ2-7	.
TGTGCCAGCAGCTGGAGCAGGGGATCGGTAACTGAAGCTTTCTTT	CASSWSRGSVTEAFF	.	TRBV11-2	TRBJ1-1	medium-sized
TGTGCCAGCAGCCAAGATTCAAGCGGGGGGGACACTAGCACAGATACGCAGTATTTT	CASSQDSSGGDTSTDTQYF	TRBD2	TRBV3-1	TRBJ2-3	few
TGTGCCAGCAGCTCGGGACAGAACAATCAGCCCCAGCATTTT	CASSSGQNNQPQHF	TRBD1	TRBV5-6	TRBJ1-5	medium-sized
TGTGCCAGCAGCTTGACCCCAGATACGCAGTATTTT	CASSLTPDTQYF	.	TRBV5-6	TRBJ2-3	medium-sized
TGTGCCAGCAGCCCAAGGCTGGGCGGGTGGGGCAATGAGCAGTTCTTC	CASSPRLGGWGNEQFF	.	TRBV3-1	TRBJ2-1	many
TGTGCCACCGCGAGGGAGGGGGACTCACAAGAGACCCAGTACTTC	CATAREGDSQETQYF	.	TRBV6-1	TRBJ2-5	.
TGTGCCAGCAGGGATAAGGGGTGGCAGTGGGGCTCTGGGGCCAACGTCCTGACTTTC	CASRDKGWQWGSGANVLTF	.	TRBV6-5	TRBJ2-6	medium-sized
TGCAGCGTTGATATATCGGGGAATGGCTACACCTTC	CSVDISGNGYTF	.	TRBV29-1	TRBJ1-2	few
TGTGCCAGCAGTTTGAGGGGTATGGACTATGGCTACACCTTC	CASSLRGMDYGYTF	.	TRBV28	TRBJ1-2	medium-sized
TGTGCCAGCAGTTTATCGCGCCTCCCAAATGAGCAGTTCTTC	CASSLSRLPNEQFF	.	TRBV27	TRBJ2-1	.
TGTGCCAGCAGTTTAGCGGACCCAACGTATAATTCACCCCTCCACTTT	CASSLADPTYNSPLHF	.	TRBV12-3/TRBV12-4	TRBJ1-6	medium-sized
TGTGCCAGCAAGAAGGGGTTCGGGGTGGGCACAGATACGCAGTATTTT	CASKKGFGVGTDTQYF	.	TRBV5-4	TRBJ2-3	medium-sized
TGTGCCAGCTCGAAAAGGGCAGAAGCTAACTATGGCTACACCTTC	CASSKRAEANYGYTF	.	TRBV3-1	TRBJ1-2	medium-sized
TGCAGTGCTAGAGAGAGGGGACTCCCGTCAGATACGCAGTATTTT	CSARERGLPSDTQYF	.	TRBV20-1	TRBJ2-3	medium-sized
TGTGCCAGTAGCCCTTGGGACAGCACCTATGGCTACACCTTC	CASSPWDSTYGYTF	TRBD1	TRBV19	TRBJ1-2	.